The 27 T cell receptor beta chains presented below share a single source sample, sequenced in a study of PD-L1 blockade in urothelial cancer. TCRdb's table, derived via immunoSEQ multiplex PCR, lists solely in-frame clones and lacks some. The sample lists more than 15,000 clones; approximately 86% were seen once. The material was PBMCs, obtained around atezolizumab (anti-PD-L1) treatment. These receptors all stem from a man aged 50 to 59 with urothelial cancer.

The V call is TRBV4-2, the J call TRBJ2-2; D is perhaps TRBD2 (6 bases). This CDR3 contains 17 residues. The germline V gene has CDR1 LGHNA and CDR2 YNFKEQ. Trimming stripped 4 bases from V and 1 base from J, with 16 bases between. The chain's CDR3 is CASSLSGGRGNTGELFF. DNA of the CDR3: TGTGCCAGCAGCCTAAGTGGAGGGCGCGGGAACACCGGGGAGCTGTTTTTT.

This chain uses TRBV19 with TRBJ1-1, with D perhaps matching TRBD1 (6 bases). This CDR3 comprises 14 residues. The V gene lost 5 bases and the J gene lost 1 base, with 11 bases spanning the gap. From germline, CDR1 is LNHDA and CDR2 SQIVND (reference sequence). The CDR3 region is CASSATGRNTEAFF. The CDR3 DNA reads as TGTGCCAGTAGTGCTACAGGGCGGAACACTGAAGCTTTCTTT.

The V gene is TRBV4-3, the J gene TRBJ2-1; TRBD2 agrees at 8 bases. This CDR3 is 14 amino acids long. Germline trimming cut 1 base from V and 7 bases from J; bases unmatched to any gene: 3. Germline V gives CDR1 LGHNA, CDR2 YSLEER. CDR3 protein: CASSQGGLGNEQFF. CDR3 DNA: TGCGCCAGCAGCCAAGGGGGACTAGGGAATGAGCAGTTCTTC.

The genes are TRBV19 and TRBJ1-2; no clear D. V shed 8 bases and J shed 0 bases, with 28 bases lying between them. The CDR3 totals 19 residues. Germline CDR1 and CDR2: LNHDA and SQIVND (reference sequence). CDR3: CASAILRGWSPNPNYGYTF. In DNA, the CDR3 is TGTGCCAGTGCCATCCTTCGGGGTTGGTCCCCAAATCCTAACTATGGCTACACCTTC.

The table lists this clone with a few counts. J is TRBJ1-1 and V is TRBV12-5, with 9 bases lining up with TRBD1. Germline trimming cut 6 bases from V and 8 bases from J; bases unmatched to any gene: 7. The CDR3 spans 13 residues. From germline, CDR1 is LGHNT and CDR2 FRNRAP. CDR3 DNA sequence: TGTGCTAGTGGCCCCTACAGGGGGCAGGAAGCTTTCTTT. This sequence encodes CASGPYRGQEAFF.

V usage is TRBV6-6 and J usage is TRBJ1-4, with TRBD1 identical over 8 bases. The germline gives CDR1 MNHNY, CDR2 SVGAGI (reference sequence). This CDR3 region has 15 residues. V shed 2 bases and J 7 bases; nucleotides not matched to a gene: 6. The CDR3 reads CASSYGGTGGEKLFF. The CDR3 nucleotides read TGTGCCAGCAGTTACGGAGGGACAGGAGGTGAAAAACTGTTTTTT.

The J gene is TRBJ2-7, the V gene TRBV5-6; tentative D call: TRBD1 (5 bases). Germline CDR1 and CDR2: SGHDT and YYEEEE. V lost 0 bases and J lost 0, with 10 bases in between. The CDR3 sequence is 15 residues long. Written as DNA, the CDR3 is TGTGCCAGCAGCTTGGCAGGGCCCCCCTCCTACGAGCAGTACTTC. Protein product: CASSLAGPPSYEQYF. Using reference TRBV5-6 and TRBJ2-7 for the parts outside the CDR3, the full variable domain is DAGVTQSPTHLIKTRGQQVTLRCSPKSGHDTVSWYQQALGQGPQFIFQYYEEEERQRGNFPDRFSGHQFPNYSSELNVNALLLGDSALYLCASSLAGPPSYEQYFGPGTRLTVT.

The chain is built from TRBV10-1 and TRBJ2-2; maybe TRBD2 (6 bases). Looked up from germline, CDR1 is WNHNN and CDR2 is SYGVQD (reference sequence). This CDR3 has 14 residues. Trimming took off 8 bases at V and 5 bases at J, with 15 bases between the two ends. The CDR3 DNA is TGCGCCAGCTCGGGACTTCCGGGGACCGGGGAGCTGTTTTTT. This encodes CASSGLPGTGELFF.

This chain links TRBV10-3 with TRBJ2-7, with TRBD1 identical over 9 bases. CDR1 ENHRY and CDR2 SYGVKD come from the germline V gene. The CDR3 runs to 14 residues. V was clipped by 0 bases and J by 7 bases; unmatched bases: 4. CDR3 sequence: CAISESRDREEQYF. The CDR3 DNA is TGTGCCATCAGTGAGTCGAGGGACAGGGAGGAGCAGTACTTC.

The V and J genes are TRBV18 and TRBJ1-3; a possible D gene is TRBD1 (5 bases). The ends were cut back, 6 bases at V and 5 bases at J, with 11 bases in the middle. The germline CDR1 and CDR2 sequences are KGHSH and LQKENI. This CDR3 region has 13 residues. This CDR3 is CASSQGIRNTIYF. The CDR3 DNA follows: TGTGCCAGCTCTCAGGGAATCCGAAACACCATATATTTT.

The V call is TRBV6-1, the J call TRBJ2-3; TRBD2 aligns across 15 bases. Germline V CDR1 and CDR2: MNHNS, SASEGT. After removal of 3 bases from V and 4 bases from J, the junction contained 2 bases not matched to a gene. The CDR3 totals 16 residues. The CDR3 bases are TGTGCCAGCAGTGAGTGGACTAGCGGGGGGGCAGATACGCAGTATTTT. It codes for CASSEWTSGGADTQYF.

The chain joins TRBV11-2 to TRBJ2-5; TRBD2 agrees at 15 bases. J was trimmed by 2 bases and V by 5 bases; bases with no gene match: 3. This CDR3 comprises 16 residues. Germline CDR1 and CDR2: SGHAT and FQNNGV. As DNA, the CDR3 is TGTGCCAGCAGCATTGGACTAGCGGGAGGGCAAGAGACCCAGTACTTC. This codes for CASSIGLAGGQETQYF.

This clone has more than one count but fewer than ten. This rearrangement joins TRBV30 to TRBJ1-3; D gene ambiguous. Trimming took off 4 bases at V and 3 bases at J, with 4 bases between the two ends. Germline CDR1 and CDR2: GTSNPN and SVGIG (reference sequence). This CDR3 contains 11 residues. CDR3 bases: TGTGCCTGGAATTATGGAAACACCATATATTTT. Translation gives CAWNYGNTIYF. Drawing the rest from reference TRBV30 and TRBJ1-3, the complete variable domain is SQTIHQWPATLVQPVGSPLSLECTVEGTSNPNLYWYRQAAGRGLQLLFYSVGIGQISSEVPQNLSASRPQDRQFILSSKKLLLSDSGFYLCAWNYGNTIYFGEGSWLTVV.

This clone was seen only once. This sequence joins TRBV19 and TRBJ2-1, with TRBD2 identical over 8 bases. V was clipped by 6 bases and J by 9 bases; unmatched bases: 16. The CDR3 is made up of 16 amino acids. In germline, CDR1 is LNHDA, CDR2 SQIVND (reference sequence). As DNA, the CDR3 is TGTGCCAGTAGCTCAGGACTAGCTCGGGGTTCGGGTGAGCAGTTCTTC. Its translation: CASSSGLARGSGEQFF.

This clone was counted a few times. The V gene is TRBV5-6, the J gene TRBJ1-1, with TRBD1 identical over 10 bases. J gave up 10 bases and V 3 bases, and 6 bases lay outside the gene matches. Germline V gene data show CDR1 as SGHDT and CDR2 as YYEEEE. The length of the CDR3 is 13 residues. The CDR3 sequence is CASSSRDRGSAFF. The CDR3 DNA reads TGTGCCAGCAGCTCCCGGGACAGGGGATCAGCTTTCTTT.

The genes are TRBV27 and TRBJ2-5, with D possibly TRBD2 on 6 matching bases. The CDR3 runs 14 residues. The V gene lost 2 bases and the J gene lost 3 bases, with 10 bases spanning the gap. Germline lookup yields CDR1 MNHEY and CDR2 SMNVEV (reference sequence). The CDR3 spells CASSLVGGEETQYF. The CDR3 DNA follows: TGTGCCAGCAGTTTAGTCGGGGGTGAAGAGACCCAGTACTTC.

This rearrangement joins TRBV27 to TRBJ1-2; maybe TRBD1 (5 bases). V was cut by 0 bases and J by 8 bases, with 13 bases left in between. The CDR3 length is 14 residues. Germline CDR1 is MNHEY and CDR2 is SMNVEV (reference sequence). CDR3 loop: CASSLSSWGEGYTF. CDR3 coding DNA: TGTGCCAGCAGTTTATCGTCATGGGGCGAAGGCTACACCTTC.

CDR3 nucleotides: TGTGCCAGTCGCTGGGGGGGCAATCAGCCCCAGCATTTT. It codes for CASRWGGNQPQHF. The chain joins TRBV19 to TRBJ1-5, with D possibly being TRBD1 (5 bases). V shed 8 bases and J shed 2 bases, with 10 bases lying between them. The CDR3 loop spans 13 amino acids. Germline CDR1 and CDR2: LNHDA and SQIVND (reference sequence). Full variable domain (remainder filled in from reference TRBV19 and TRBJ1-5): DGGITQSPKYLFRKEGQNVTLSCEQNLNHDAMYWYRQDPGQGLRLIYYSQIVNDFQKGDIAEGYSVSREKKESFPLTVTSAQKNPTAFYLCASRWGGNQPQHFGDGTRLSIL.

The chain uses TRBV10-3 and TRBJ1-5; D is ambiguous. The CDR3 has 14 amino acids. Germline loops: CDR1 ENHRY, CDR2 SYGVKD. With 5 bases removed from V and 3 bases from J, the gap between germline ends came to 11 bases. As DNA, the CDR3 is TGTGCCATCAGTTCGGAGCCCTCCAATCAGCCCCAGCATTTT. Its protein is CAISSEPSNQPQHF.

The rearrangement uses TRBV4-2 and TRBJ1-5, with D possibly being TRBD1 (6 bases). This CDR3 is built from 15 residues. The V and J ends lost 4 bases and 2 bases respectively, with 12 bases between them. Germline CDR1 reads LGHNA; CDR2 reads YNFKEQ. The CDR3 is CASSPGEGGNQPQHF. CDR3 DNA sequence: TGTGCCAGCAGCCCAGGGGAAGGGGGCAATCAGCCCCAGCATTTT.

The chain recombines TRBV28 with TRBJ2-5; no clear D. Germline-derived CDR1 and CDR2 are MDHEN and SYDVKM. Between the trimmed V and J ends, which lost 2 bases and 2 bases, there was a span of 9 bases. The CDR3 covers 14 residues. CDR3 region: CASSLVGGQETQYF. In DNA, the CDR3 is TGTGCCAGCAGTTTAGTTGGCGGACAAGAGACCCAGTACTTC. The full variable domain, rest sourced from reference TRBV28 and TRBJ2-5, is DVKVTQSSRYLVKRTGEKVFLECVQDMDHENMFWYRQDPGLGLRLIYFSYDVKMKEKGDIPEGYSVSREKKERFSLILESASTNQTSMYLCASSLVGGQETQYFGPGTRLLVL.

V gene TRBV10-3 combines with J gene TRBJ1-2; TRBD1 aligns across 9 bases. This CDR3 contains 16 residues. V dropped 6 bases and J dropped 0; count of bases not matched to a gene: 8. Germline V gene sequence: CDR1 ENHRY, CDR2 SYGVKD. The CDR3 DNA is TGTGCCATCAGCGACGGGACAGGGATGTCTAACTATGGCTACACCTTC. Protein sequence: CAISDGTGMSNYGYTF.

V and J are TRBV18 and TRBJ2-5; D unclear. Trimming stripped 1 base from V and 5 bases from J, with 5 bases between. CDR1 is KGHSH, CDR2 LQKENI, per germline. The CDR3 has 12 amino acids. CDR3 nucleotides: TGTGCCAGCTCACCACTGAGGGAGACCCAGTACTTC. Amino acid sequence: CASSPLRETQYF.

The rearrangement links TRBV11-2 to TRBJ2-1; tentatively, D is TRBD2 (6 bases). The germline V gene has CDR1 SGHAT and CDR2 FQNNGV. V was clipped by 5 bases and J by 4 bases, with 12 bases between them. This CDR3 region has 14 residues. CDR3 nucleotides: TGTGCCAGCAGCATCCCGACTAGTTACAATGAGCAGTTCTTC. It specifies CASSIPTSYNEQFF.

This clone was found once. CDR3 protein: CASSENRGPPEQYF. Written as DNA, the CDR3 is TGTGCCAGCAGTGAAAACAGGGGGCCACCCGAGCAGTACTTC. The chain couples TRBV2 to TRBJ2-7; 9 positions agree with TRBD1. Trimming took 2 bases from V and 6 from J; bases not matched to a gene: 5. There are 14 residues in the CDR3. Germline-derived CDR1 and CDR2 are SNHLY and FYNNEI.

This chain uses TRBV9 with TRBJ1-1; 7 positions agree with TRBD1. V lost 3 bases and J lost 7; bases outside the gene matches: 15. Germline assignment: CDR1 SGDLS and CDR2 YYNGEE. The CDR3 contains 16 residues. The CDR3 DNA is TGTGCCAGCAGCGCAAGACAGGGAGACGTAACGGGTGAAGCTTTCTTT. Its protein product is CASSARQGDVTGEAFF.

This chain joins TRBV10-3 and TRBJ2-3; TRBD2 agrees at 7 bases. CDR1 and CDR2 (germline): ENHRY, SYGVKD. CDR3 length equals 16 residues. Trimming took 0 bases from V and 5 from J; bases not matched to a gene: 8. CDR3 nucleotide sequence: TGTGCCATCAGTGAGTCCCAAGCGGGGTCCAGAGATACGCAGTATTTT. It is translated as CAISESQAGSRDTQYF.